The T cell receptor beta chain under discussion was sequenced for a study of T cell responses to AZD1222 COVID-19 vaccine. Study-level information: It was second doses at about 4 or about 12 weeks that were pooled. Study-wide results and limits: Mostly white British, mostly female donors; authors suggested clonal diversity may be underestimated.

The method was immunoSEQ multiplex PCR; TCRdb's version includes in-frame clones alone and lacks a portion of them. The table has around 160,000 clones, around 89% seen once. This CDR3 comprises 16 residues. V was trimmed by 2 bases and J by 3 bases, leaving 16 bases between them. The germline gives CDR1 SGHAT, CDR2 FQDESV (reference sequence). About this clone: The antigen remains undetermined.

The chain recombines TRBV11-1 with TRBJ1-1; the D gene is possibly TRBD1 (6 bases). The sequences come from peripheral blood, collected on day 0 of AZD1222 vaccination. This receptor was obtained from an adult in good health. CDR3 sequence reads: CASSLSVWGGHTEAFF. The CDR3 coding sequence is TGTGCCAGCAGCTTATCCGTTTGGGGGGGGCACACTGAAGCTTTCTTT.